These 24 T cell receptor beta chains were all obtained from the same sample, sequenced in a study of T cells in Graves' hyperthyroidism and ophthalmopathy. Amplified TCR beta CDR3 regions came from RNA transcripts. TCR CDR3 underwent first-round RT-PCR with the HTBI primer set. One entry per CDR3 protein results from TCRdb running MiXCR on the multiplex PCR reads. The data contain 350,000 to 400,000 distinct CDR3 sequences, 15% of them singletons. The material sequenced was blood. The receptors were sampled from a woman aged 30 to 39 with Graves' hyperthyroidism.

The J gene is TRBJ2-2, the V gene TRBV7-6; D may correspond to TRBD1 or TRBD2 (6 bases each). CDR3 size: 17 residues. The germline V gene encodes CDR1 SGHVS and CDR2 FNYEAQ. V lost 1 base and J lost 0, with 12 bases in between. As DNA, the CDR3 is TGTGCCAGCAGCTTAGGGAACGGGGGCCCGAACACCGGGGAGCTGTTTTTT. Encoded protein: CASSLGNGGPNTGELFF.

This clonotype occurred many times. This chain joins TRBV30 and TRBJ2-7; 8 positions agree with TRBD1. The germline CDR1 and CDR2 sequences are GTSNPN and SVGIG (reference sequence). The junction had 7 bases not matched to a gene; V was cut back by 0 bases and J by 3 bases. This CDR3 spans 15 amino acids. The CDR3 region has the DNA TGTGCCTGGAGTGTACGAGAGGACAGGGACTACGAGCAGTACTTC. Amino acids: CAWSVREDRDYEQYF.

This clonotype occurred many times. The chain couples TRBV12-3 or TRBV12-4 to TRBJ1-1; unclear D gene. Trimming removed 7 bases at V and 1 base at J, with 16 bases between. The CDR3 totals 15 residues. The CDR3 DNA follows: TGTGCCAGCACACAACAGATCACAAAGAACACTGAAGCTTTCTTT. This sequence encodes CASTQQITKNTEAFF.

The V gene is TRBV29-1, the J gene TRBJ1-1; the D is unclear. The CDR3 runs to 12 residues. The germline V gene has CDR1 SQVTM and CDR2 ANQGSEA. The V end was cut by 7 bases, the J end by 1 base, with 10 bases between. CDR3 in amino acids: CSANAPNTEAFF. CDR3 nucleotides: TGCAGCGCCAATGCACCGAACACTGAAGCTTTCTTT.

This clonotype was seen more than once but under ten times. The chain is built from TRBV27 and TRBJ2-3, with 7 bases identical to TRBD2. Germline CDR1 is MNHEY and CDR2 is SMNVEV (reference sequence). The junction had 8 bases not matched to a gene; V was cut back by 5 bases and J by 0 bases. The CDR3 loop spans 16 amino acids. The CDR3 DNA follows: TGTGCCAGCAGTGCAAGACTAGCTCCTAGCACAGATACGCAGTATTTT. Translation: CASSARLAPSTDTQYF.

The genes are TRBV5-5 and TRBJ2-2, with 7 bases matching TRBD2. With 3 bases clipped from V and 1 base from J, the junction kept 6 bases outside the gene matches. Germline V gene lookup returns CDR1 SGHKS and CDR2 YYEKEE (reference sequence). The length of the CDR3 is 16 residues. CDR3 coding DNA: TGTGCCAGCAGCTCACAGACTAGCCGGAACACCGGGGAGCTGTTTTTT. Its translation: CASSSQTSRNTGELFF.

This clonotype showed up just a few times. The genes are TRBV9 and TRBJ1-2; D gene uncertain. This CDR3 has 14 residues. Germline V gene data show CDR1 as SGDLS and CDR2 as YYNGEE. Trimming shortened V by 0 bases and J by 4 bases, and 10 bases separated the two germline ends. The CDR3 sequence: CASSVEDGAYGYTF. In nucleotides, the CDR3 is TGTGCCAGCAGCGTAGAGGACGGCGCCTATGGCTACACCTTC.

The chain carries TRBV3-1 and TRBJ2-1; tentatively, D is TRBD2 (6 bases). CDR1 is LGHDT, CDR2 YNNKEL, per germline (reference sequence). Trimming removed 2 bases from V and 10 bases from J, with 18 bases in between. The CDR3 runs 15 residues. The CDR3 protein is CASSQYAGTLQEQFF. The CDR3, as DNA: TGTGCCAGCAGCCAATATGCCGGGACTCTACAGGAGCAGTTCTTC.

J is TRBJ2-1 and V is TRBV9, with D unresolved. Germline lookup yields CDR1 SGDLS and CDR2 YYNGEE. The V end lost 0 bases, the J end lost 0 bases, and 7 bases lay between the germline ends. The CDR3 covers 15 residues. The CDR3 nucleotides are TGTGCCAGCAGCGTAGGCGTGCTCTCCTACAATGAGCAGTTCTTC. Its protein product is CASSVGVLSYNEQFF. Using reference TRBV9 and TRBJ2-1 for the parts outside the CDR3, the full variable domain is DSGVTQTPKHLITATGQRVTLRCSPRSGDLSVYWYQQSLDQGLQFLIQYYNGEERAKGNILERFSAQQFPDLHSELNLSSLELGDSALYFCASSVGVLSYNEQFFGPGTRLTVL.

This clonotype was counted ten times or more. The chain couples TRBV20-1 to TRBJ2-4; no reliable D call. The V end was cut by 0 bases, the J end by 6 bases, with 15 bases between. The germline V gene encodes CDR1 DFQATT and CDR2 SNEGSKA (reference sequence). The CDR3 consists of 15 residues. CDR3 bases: TGCAGTGCTAGAGATGGTATGAGACAAGGAAACATTCAGTACTTC. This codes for CSARDGMRQGNIQYF.

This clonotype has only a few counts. The CDR3 here is CASSPDGASTDTQYF. The CDR3 nucleotides read TGTGCCAGCAGCCCGGACGGGGCTAGCACAGATACGCAGTATTTT. The chain joins TRBV12-3 or TRBV12-4 to TRBJ2-3, with D tentatively TRBD1 or TRBD2 (5 bases each). The V gene lost 6 bases and the J gene lost 0 bases, with 13 bases spanning the gap. The CDR3 has 15 amino acids.

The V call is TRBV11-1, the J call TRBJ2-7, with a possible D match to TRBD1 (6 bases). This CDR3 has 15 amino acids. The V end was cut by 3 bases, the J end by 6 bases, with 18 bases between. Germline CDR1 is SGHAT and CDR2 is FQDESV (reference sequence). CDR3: CASSFTANRAAEQYF. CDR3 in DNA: TGTGCCAGCAGCTTCACCGCTAACAGGGCTGCCGAGCAGTACTTC.

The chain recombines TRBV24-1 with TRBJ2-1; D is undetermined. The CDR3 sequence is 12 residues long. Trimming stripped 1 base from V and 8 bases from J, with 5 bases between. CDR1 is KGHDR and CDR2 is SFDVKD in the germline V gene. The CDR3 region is CATSDFTDEQFF. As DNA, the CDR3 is TGTGCCACCAGTGATTTTACAGATGAGCAGTTCTTC.

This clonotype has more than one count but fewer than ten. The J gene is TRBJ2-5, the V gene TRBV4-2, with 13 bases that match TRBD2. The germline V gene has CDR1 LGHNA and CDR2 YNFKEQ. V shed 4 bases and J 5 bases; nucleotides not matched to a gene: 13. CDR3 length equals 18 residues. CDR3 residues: CASSPGLAGSSGRETQYF. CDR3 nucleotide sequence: TGTGCCAGCAGCCCGGGACTAGCGGGATCCTCCGGTCGGGAGACCCAGTACTTC.

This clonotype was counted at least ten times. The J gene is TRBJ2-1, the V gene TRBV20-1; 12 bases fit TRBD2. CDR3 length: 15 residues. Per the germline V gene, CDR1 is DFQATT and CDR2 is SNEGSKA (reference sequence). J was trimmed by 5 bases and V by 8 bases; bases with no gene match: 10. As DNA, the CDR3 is TGCAGTCCCCGGGAGGCTAGCGGGAGGGACAATGAGCAGTTCTTC. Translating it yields CSPREASGRDNEQFF.

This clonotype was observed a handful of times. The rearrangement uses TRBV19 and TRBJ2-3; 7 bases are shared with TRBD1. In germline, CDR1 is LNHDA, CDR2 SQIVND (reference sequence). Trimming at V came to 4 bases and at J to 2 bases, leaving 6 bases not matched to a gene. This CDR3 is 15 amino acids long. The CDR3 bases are TGTGCCAGTAGTAGCCGGGACAGAAACACAGATACGCAGTATTTT. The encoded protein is CASSSRDRNTDTQYF.

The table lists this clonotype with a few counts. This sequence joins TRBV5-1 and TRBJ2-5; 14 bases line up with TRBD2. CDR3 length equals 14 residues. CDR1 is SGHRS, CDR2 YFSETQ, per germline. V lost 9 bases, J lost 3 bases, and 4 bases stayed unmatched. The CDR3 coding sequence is TGCGCCAACCCGGGACTAGCGGGAGAAGAGACCCAGTACTTC. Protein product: CANPGLAGEETQYF.

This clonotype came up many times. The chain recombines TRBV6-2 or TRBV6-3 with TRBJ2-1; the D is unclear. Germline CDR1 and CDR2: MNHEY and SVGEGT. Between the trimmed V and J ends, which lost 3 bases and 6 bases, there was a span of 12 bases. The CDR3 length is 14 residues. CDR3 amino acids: CASSYDPAGNEQFF. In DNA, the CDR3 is TGTGCCAGCAGTTATGATCCAGCTGGCAATGAGCAGTTCTTC.

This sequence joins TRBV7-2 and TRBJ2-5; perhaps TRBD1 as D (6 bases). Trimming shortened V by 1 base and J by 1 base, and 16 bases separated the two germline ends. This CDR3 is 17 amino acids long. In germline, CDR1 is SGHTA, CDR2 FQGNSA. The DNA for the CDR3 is TGTGCCAGCAGCTTAGGTGGCCCGGGACAACTCCAAGAGACCCAGTACTTC. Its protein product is CASSLGGPGQLQETQYF.

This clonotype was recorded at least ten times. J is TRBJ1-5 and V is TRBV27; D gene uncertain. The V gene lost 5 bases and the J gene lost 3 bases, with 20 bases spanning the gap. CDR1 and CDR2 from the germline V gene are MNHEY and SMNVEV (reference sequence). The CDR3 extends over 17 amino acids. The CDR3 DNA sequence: TGTGCCAGCAGTCCCCCCCTTGGCAACCCACACAATCAGCCCCAGCATTTT. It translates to CASSPPLGNPHNQPQHF.

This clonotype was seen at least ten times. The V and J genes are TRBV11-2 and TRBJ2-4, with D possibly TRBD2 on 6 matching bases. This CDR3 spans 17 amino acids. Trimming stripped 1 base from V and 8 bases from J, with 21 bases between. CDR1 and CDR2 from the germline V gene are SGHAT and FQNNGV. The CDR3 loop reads CASSLGSHSMRGDIQYF. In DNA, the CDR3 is TGTGCCAGCAGCTTAGGGAGCCATTCGATGCGGGGAGACATTCAGTACTTC.

The CDR3 DNA is TGTGCCAGCAGTCCCTCCGTTTTCTTAGCGGGTGTTGCCAATTCCAATACGCAGTATTTT. Amino acids: CASSPSVFLAGVANSNTQYF. The chain has TRBV28 and TRBJ2-3; 7 bases agree with TRBD2. Losses at the gene ends were 5 bases for V and 7 bases for J; bases not matched to a gene: 27. Germline-derived CDR1 and CDR2 are MDHEN and SYDVKM. The CDR3 extends over 20 amino acids.

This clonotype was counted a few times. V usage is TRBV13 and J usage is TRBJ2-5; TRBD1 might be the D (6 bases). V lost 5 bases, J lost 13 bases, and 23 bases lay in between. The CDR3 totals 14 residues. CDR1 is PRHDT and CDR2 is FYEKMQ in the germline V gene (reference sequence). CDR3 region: CASSPGQIFARLYF. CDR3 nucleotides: TGTGCCAGCAGCCCAGGACAGATTTTCGCCCGTCTGTACTTC.

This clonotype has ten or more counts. CDR3 nucleotide sequence: TGCAGTGCTAGGGCTAGCGGGAGGGCCCGGGAGCAGTTCTTC. This codes for CSARASGRAREQFF. J is TRBJ2-1 and V is TRBV20-1, with 12 bases fitting TRBD2. Unmatched junction bases numbered 7, after V lost 3 bases and J lost 10 bases. The CDR3 totals 14 residues. Germline assignment: CDR1 DFQATT and CDR2 SNEGSKA (reference sequence).